The following is a T cell receptor beta chain sequence with its context. This specimen comes from a study of a mutant IDH1 vaccine in newly diagnosed glioma. The repertoire was sequenced with immunoSEQ multiplex PCR; TCRdb's copy has only in-frame clones and lacks some. The sample yields some 87,000 clones, around 77% seen once. The germline V gene encodes CDR1 SGDLS and CDR2 YYNGEE. The CDR3 runs 14 residues. The V end was cut by 0 bases, the J end by 1 base, with 8 bases between. As to time point: baseline, week 1 (first vaccination visit). Treatment defined: pre-vaccination baseline after standard-of-care therapy.

The gene calls are TRBV9 and TRBJ2-7; D unresolved. Here the sequenced sample was PBMCs, taken from a glioma patient treated with radiotherapy, temozolomide or both. The source is a man aged 35-49 years with glioma. CDR3 sequence reads: CASSVESSSYEQYF. The CDR3 DNA sequence: TGTGCCAGCAGCGTAGAATCCAGTTCCTACGAGCAGTACTTC.